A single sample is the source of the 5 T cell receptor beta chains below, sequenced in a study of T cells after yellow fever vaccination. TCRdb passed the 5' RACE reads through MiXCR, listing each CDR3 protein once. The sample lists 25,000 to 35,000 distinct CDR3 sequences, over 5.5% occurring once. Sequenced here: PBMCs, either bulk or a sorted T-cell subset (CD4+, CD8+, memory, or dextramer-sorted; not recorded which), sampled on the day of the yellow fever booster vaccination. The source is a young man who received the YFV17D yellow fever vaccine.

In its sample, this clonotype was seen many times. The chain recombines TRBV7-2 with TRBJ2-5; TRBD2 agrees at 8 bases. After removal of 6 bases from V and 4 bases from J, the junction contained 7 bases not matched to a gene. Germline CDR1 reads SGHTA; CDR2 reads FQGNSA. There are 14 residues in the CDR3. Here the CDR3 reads CASSQSGRGETQYF. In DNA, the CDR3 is TGTGCCAGCAGTCAGAGCGGGAGAGGAGAGACCCAGTACTTC.

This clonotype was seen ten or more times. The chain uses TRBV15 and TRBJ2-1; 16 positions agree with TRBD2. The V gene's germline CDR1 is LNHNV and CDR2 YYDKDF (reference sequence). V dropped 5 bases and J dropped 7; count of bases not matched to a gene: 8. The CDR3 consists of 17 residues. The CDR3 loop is CATSRGLAGGGANEQFF. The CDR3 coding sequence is TGTGCCACCAGCCGGGGACTAGCGGGAGGGGGTGCAAATGAGCAGTTCTTC. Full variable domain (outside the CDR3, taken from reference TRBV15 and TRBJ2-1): DAMVIQNPRYQVTQFGKPVTLSCSQTLNHNVMYWYQQKSSQAPKLLFHYYDKDFNNEADTPDNFQSRRPNTSFCFLDIRSPGLGDTAMYLCATSRGLAGGGANEQFFGPGTRLTVL.

The CDR3 nucleotides are TGTGCCAGCAGCCTCCGTATGCTACCTGACGAGACCCAGTACTTC. It yields the protein CASSLRMLPDETQYF. The chain has TRBV11-2 and TRBJ2-5; D unresolved. CDR3 length: 15 amino acids. Germline loops: CDR1 SGHAT, CDR2 FQNNGV. Trimming cost V 5 bases and J 5 bases, with 18 bases left between them.

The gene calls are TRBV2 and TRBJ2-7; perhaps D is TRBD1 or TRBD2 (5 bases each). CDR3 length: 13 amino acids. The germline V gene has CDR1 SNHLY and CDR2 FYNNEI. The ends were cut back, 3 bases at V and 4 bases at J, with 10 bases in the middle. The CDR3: CASSEGWGYEQYF. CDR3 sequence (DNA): TGTGCCAGCAGTGAGGGCTGGGGGTACGAGCAGTACTTC.

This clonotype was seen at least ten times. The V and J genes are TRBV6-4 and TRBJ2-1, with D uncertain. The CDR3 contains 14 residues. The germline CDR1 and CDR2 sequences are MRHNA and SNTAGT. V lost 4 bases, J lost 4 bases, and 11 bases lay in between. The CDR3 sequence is CASSVDSSYNEQFF. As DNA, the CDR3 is TGTGCCAGCAGTGTAGACTCCTCTTACAATGAGCAGTTCTTC.